Listed here is a single T cell receptor beta chain. This specimen belongs to a study of cytomegalovirus exposure and HLA in healthy donors. Trimming shortened V by 2 bases and J by 1 base, and 9 bases separated the two germline ends. The CDR3 extends over 15 amino acids. The germline CDR1 and CDR2 sequences are SGHAT and FQNNGV. Primers included in the PCR were 60 Vbeta and 13 Jbeta primers. Only in-frame clones appear in the TCRdb table, and some are missing; sequencing was by immunoSEQ multiplex PCR. The sample has around 57,000 clones, and its top ten clones hold 11%. Input material: PBMCs. This chain joins TRBV11-2 and TRBJ1-5; D is possibly TRBD1 (5 bases). This clonotype was obtained from a woman in her 50s in good health and CMV-seropositive. This CDR3 is CASSLSGDSNQPQHF. CDR3 DNA: TGTGCCAGCAGCTTAAGCGGGGACAGCAATCAGCCCCAGCATTTT.